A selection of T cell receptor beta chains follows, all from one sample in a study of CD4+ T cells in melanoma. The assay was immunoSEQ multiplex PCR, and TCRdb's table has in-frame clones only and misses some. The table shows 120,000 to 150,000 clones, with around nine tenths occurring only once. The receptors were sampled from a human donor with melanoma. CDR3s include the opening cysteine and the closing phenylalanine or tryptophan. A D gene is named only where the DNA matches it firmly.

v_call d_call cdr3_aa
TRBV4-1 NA CASSPRSLRAYEQYF
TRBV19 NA CASSRGQRYNEQFF
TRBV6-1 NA CASSEGQPQHF
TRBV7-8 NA CASSSRDLYGYTF
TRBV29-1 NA CSIRDSALRNEQFF
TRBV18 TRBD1 CASSPGQGNTEAFF
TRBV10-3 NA CAIRGTTEAFF
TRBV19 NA CASSIARGGYTF
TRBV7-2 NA CASSLVRQGPAFF
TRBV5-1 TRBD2 CASSSSGGSYPGELFF
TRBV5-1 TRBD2 CASIDSGDHNSEQFF
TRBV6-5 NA CASSYSGVGTQETQYF
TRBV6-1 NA CATVGDTGQPQHF
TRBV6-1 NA CASFWGEGANEKLFF
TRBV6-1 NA CASSEGLDYTQYF